Below, 8 T cell receptor beta chains from the same sample are listed, as sequenced in a study of post-analysis software for immune sequencing data. Sequencing libraries made from TCR beta cDNA carried unique molecular identifiers. In TCRdb, the PCR reads were re-called with MiXCR into one record per CDR3 protein. Found here are over 150,000 distinct CDR3 sequences, under 40% of them singletons; the top ten hold under 30%. The sequenced sample was blood, obtained after autologous hematopoietic stem cell transplantation. These receptors were collected from a girl aged 5 to 17 with multiple sclerosis.

A few counts support this clonotype. J is TRBJ2-7 and V is TRBV15; TRBD2 matches at 10 bases. The germline CDR1 and CDR2 sequences are LNHNV and YYDKDF (reference sequence). J lost 0 bases, V lost 2 bases, and 10 bases had no gene match. CDR3 length: 18 amino acids. The CDR3 protein is CATSRPTIAGGSSYEQYF. The DNA of the CDR3 is TGTGCCACCAGCAGACCTACCATAGCGGGAGGTTCCTCCTACGAGCAGTACTTC.

The chain uses TRBV7-3 and TRBJ2-3; either TRBD1 or TRBD2 may fit D (5 bases each). CDR3 size: 14 residues. The V gene's germline CDR1 is SGHTA and CDR2 FQGTGA. Trimming cost V 11 bases and J 0 bases, with 15 bases left between them. This chain's CDR3 is CAGANGASTDTQYF. CDR3 sequence (DNA): TGTGCCGGCGCTAACGGGGCTAGCACAGATACGCAGTATTTT.

This clonotype was picked up many times. CDR3 DNA: TGTGCCAGCAGCCTCGACAGGGTGGCTGGCTACACCTTC. Its translation is CASSLDRVAGYTF. The V and J genes are TRBV11-2 and TRBJ1-2, with 7 bases matching TRBD1. The CDR3 loop spans 13 amino acids. V lost 5 bases, J lost 7 bases, and 7 bases stayed unmatched. Germline loops: CDR1 SGHAT, CDR2 FQNNGV. Based on the CDR3 plus reference TRBV11-2 and TRBJ1-2, the full variable domain is EAGVAQSPRYKIIEKRQSVAFWCNPISGHATLYWYQQILGQGPKLLIQFQNNGVVDDSQLPKDRFSAERLKGVDSTLKIQPAKLEDSAVYLCASSLDRVAGYTFGSGTRLTVV.

The chain is built from TRBV20-1 and TRBJ2-7, with 10 bases identical to TRBD2. Germline-derived CDR1 and CDR2 are DFQATT and SNEGSKA (reference sequence). The CDR3 is made up of 15 amino acids. Unmatched junction bases numbered 7, after V lost 0 bases and J lost 5 bases. The CDR3: CSARDQREGVHEQYF. The CDR3 region has the DNA TGCAGTGCTAGAGATCAGCGGGAGGGCGTCCACGAGCAGTACTTC.

This chain links TRBV7-7 with TRBJ2-3; D is perhaps TRBD2 (6 bases). This CDR3 is built from 15 residues. Germline values: CDR1 SSHAT, CDR2 FNYEAQ (reference sequence). The CDR3: CASARGIAATDTQYF. CDR3 bases: TGTGCTAGCGCCCGGGGCATAGCGGCCACAGATACGCAGTATTTT.

The table lists this clonotype with a few counts. The chain employs TRBV20-1 and TRBJ2-5; D not certain. Germline V gene data show CDR1 as DFQATT and CDR2 as SNEGSKA (reference sequence). This CDR3 spans 13 amino acids. V shed 1 base and J shed 1 base, with 7 bases lying between them. Here the CDR3 reads CSARVVFQETQYF. CDR3 sequence (DNA): TGCAGTGCTAGAGTGGTATTCCAAGAGACCCAGTACTTC.

This clonotype occurred once. The chain links TRBV5-1 to TRBJ2-3, with 11 nucleotides matching TRBD2. Per the germline V gene, CDR1 is SGHRS and CDR2 is YFSETQ. V was pared by 4 bases and J by 0 bases, with 7 bases of the junction left unmatched. The CDR3 totals 17 residues. CDR3 nucleotide sequence: TGCGCCAGCAGCCACGGGACTAGCGGTCCTAGCACAGATACGCAGTATTTT. Protein: CASSHGTSGPSTDTQYF.

Notes on this clonotype: A much larger clone lies a single base off, so this may be a read error. V is TRBV7-9 and J is TRBJ2-7; D call uncertain. Germline V gene lookup returns CDR1 SEHNR and CDR2 FQNEAQ (reference sequence). The CDR3 runs to 11 residues. The CDR3 coding sequence is TGTTCCAGCAGTGAGGCGGACGAGCAGTACTTC. Protein product: CSSSEADEQYF.